This T cell receptor (beta chain) was captured by sequencing in a study of neoadjuvant anti-PD-1 for oral cavity cancer. Study at large: Most patients had three to four biweekly doses of 3 mg/kg nivolumab before resection.

Time point of the sample: after neoadjuvant nivolumab, at surgical resection. Method: immunoSEQ multiplex PCR; TCRdb's copy keeps in-frame clones and lacks some. The profile shows over 65,000 clones, 86% of them singletons. Trimming at V came to 4 bases and at J to 0 bases, leaving 8 bases not matched to a gene. The length of the CDR3 is 16 residues. Per the germline V gene, CDR1 is LNHDA and CDR2 is SQIVND (reference sequence). The J gene is TRBJ2-7, the V gene TRBV19; TRBD1 agrees at 8 bases. Sequencing used PBMCs, obtained after nivolumab (anti-PD-1) treatment. The sequence was collected from a person between 40 and 85 years old with oral cavity squamous cell carcinoma. The CDR3 protein is CASSNPGQVSSYEQYF. The CDR3 coding sequence is TGTGCCAGTAGTAACCCGGGACAGGTTTCCTCCTACGAGCAGTACTTC.